Presented here are 17 T cell receptor beta chains from one specimen sequenced in a study of blood T cells in healthy people across ages. A sample-barcoded 5' primer and a J-beta primer mix were used in a second PCR of roughly 7 to 11 cycles. TCRdb reprocessed the 5' RACE reads via MiXCR and lists one record per CDR3 protein. Counted here are roughly 800,000 distinct CDR3 sequences, roughly 64% occurring once; the ten biggest clones make up roughly 22%. The sequenced sample consisted of blood. These receptors all come from a man aged 25-45 years in good health.

This clonotype came up a few times. This sequence joins TRBV10-3 and TRBJ2-7, with D maybe TRBD1 (6 bases). CDR1 and CDR2 from the germline V gene are ENHRY and SYGVKD. CDR3 length equals 14 residues. Deletions cut 5 bases from V and 0 bases from J, with 11 bases between. CDR3 in DNA: TGTGCCATCAGTAAGGGGGAAAACTCCTACGAGCAGTACTTC. Amino acids: CAISKGENSYEQYF.

This chain connects TRBV20-1 to TRBJ1-1; no reliable D call. V lost 6 bases and J 1 base, leaving 15 bases between the germline ends. The CDR3 runs 14 residues. In germline, CDR1 is DFQATT, CDR2 SNEGSKA (reference sequence). CDR3 sequence (DNA): TGCAGTGCACCCGAGCAGGTCGGGAACACTGAAGCTTTCTTT. Translating gives CSAPEQVGNTEAFF.

This clonotype was found a few times. The rearrangement uses TRBV2 and TRBJ2-7; TRBD1 might be the D (5 bases). V was shortened by 0 bases and J by 4 bases, with 7 bases between the two germline ends. The CDR3 runs 13 residues. Germline-derived CDR1 and CDR2 are SNHLY and FYNNEI. CDR3 in amino acids: CASSEANRYEQYF. CDR3 DNA sequence: TGTGCCAGCAGTGAAGCGAACAGGTACGAGCAGTACTTC.

This clonotype was recorded at least ten times. This chain joins TRBV3-1 and TRBJ2-1; 7 nucleotides align to TRBD2. The CDR3 totals 13 residues. From germline, CDR1 is LGHDT and CDR2 YNNKEL (reference sequence). The V gene end was trimmed by 4 bases and the J gene end by 6 bases; junction bases not matched to a gene: 3. CDR3 nucleotides: TGTGCCAGCAGCCCCGGGGGGAGCAATGAGCAGTTCTTC. It yields the protein CASSPGGSNEQFF.

The rearrangement uses TRBV10-3 and TRBJ2-1; 8 bases map to TRBD2. There are 14 residues in the CDR3. Germline CDR1 and CDR2: ENHRY and SYGVKD. V gave up 9 bases and J gave up 8 bases; unmatched junction bases: 12. As DNA, the CDR3 is TGTGCCATTGGCCGCAGCGGGAGCGGGGATGAGCAGTTCTTC. Its translation is CAIGRSGSGDEQFF.

The chain has TRBV28 and TRBJ2-7, with D maybe TRBD1 (6 bases). The CDR3 is 16 residues long. Trimming removed 8 bases at V and 2 bases at J, with 22 bases between. Germline V gene data show CDR1 as MDHEN and CDR2 as SYDVKM. The CDR3 here is CASASTGTTVAYEQYF. CDR3 nucleotide sequence: TGTGCCAGCGCTTCGACAGGTACCACGGTGGCCTACGAGCAGTACTTC.

The chain joins TRBV11-2 to TRBJ1-2; TRBD1 matches at 7 bases. The V gene end was trimmed by 4 bases and the J gene end by 4 bases; junction bases not matched to a gene: 12. The CDR3 is 16 amino acids. From germline, CDR1 is SGHAT and CDR2 FQNNGV. The CDR3 loop reads CASSSPRQGRIYGYTF. The CDR3 DNA reads as TGTGCCAGCAGCTCCCCTAGACAGGGTAGAATCTATGGCTACACCTTC.

Only a few counts were recorded for this clonotype. The chain couples TRBV7-2 to TRBJ2-7, with unresolved D. Germline CDR1 reads SGHTA; CDR2 reads FQGNSA. The CDR3 has 14 residues. Trimming pared 0 bases from V and 3 bases from J, leaving 9 bases between. As DNA, the CDR3 is TGTGCCAGCAGCTTAGCTTATGGGGTCTACGAGCAGTACTTC. Protein: CASSLAYGVYEQYF.

The chain carries TRBV4-3 and TRBJ2-5; D ambiguous. V shed 4 bases and J shed 11 bases, with 20 bases lying between them. Germline values: CDR1 LGHNA, CDR2 YSLEER. The CDR3 totals 14 residues. DNA of the CDR3: TGCGCCAGCAGCCCCGCGGTGGTTTACGGATCACAGTACTTC. Protein sequence: CASSPAVVYGSQYF.

This chain uses TRBV20-1 with TRBJ2-4; the D gene could be TRBD1 or TRBD2 (5 bases each). The DNA matches TRBJ2-7 better at its end, which makes the J call doubtful. In germline, CDR1 is DFQATT, CDR2 SNEGSKA (reference sequence). CDR3 length equals 15 residues. CDR3 sequence (DNA): TGCAGTGCTAGCTCATCCGGGACGATAGGGAGCGAGCAGTACTTC. This codes for CSASSSGTIGSEQYF.

This sequence joins TRBV2 and TRBJ2-4; D is unclear. The better agreement between TRBJ2-7 and the DNA end casts doubt on the J call. The CDR3 sequence is 13 residues long. The germline gives CDR1 SNHLY, CDR2 FYNNEI. CDR3 loop: CASSEVGVNEQYF. CDR3 nucleotides: TGTGCCAGCAGTGAGGTTGGGGTGAACGAGCAGTACTTC.

The chain couples TRBV20-1 to TRBJ2-1, with 7 bases matching TRBD2. Germline V CDR1 and CDR2: DFQATT, SNEGSKA (reference sequence). The CDR3 covers 11 residues. V shed 5 bases and J 12 bases; nucleotides not matched to a gene: 7. In DNA form, the CDR3 reads TGCAGTGCTCCTCAGCGGGATGGGCAGTTCTTC. Translated: CSAPQRDGQFF.

The chain recombines TRBV10-3 with TRBJ2-5, with 7 bases matching TRBD1. V lost 10 bases, J lost 2 bases, and 7 bases stayed unmatched. The CDR3 is 13 residues long. Per the germline V gene, CDR1 is ENHRY and CDR2 is SYGVKD. CDR3 region: CATSGTAQETQYF. CDR3 DNA: TGTGCCACCTCTGGGACAGCTCAAGAGACCCAGTACTTC.

The chain uses TRBV5-1 and TRBJ2-3; the D is unclear. This CDR3 contains 14 residues. V was pared by 1 base and J by 2 bases, with 8 bases between. Per germline, CDR1 SGHRS and CDR2 YFSETQ. CDR3 protein: CASSLLLLTDTQYF. The CDR3 nucleotides read TGCGCCAGCAGCTTGCTCTTGCTCACAGATACGCAGTATTTT.

This clonotype turned up a few times. The chain recombines TRBV7-2 with TRBJ2-7; maybe TRBD1 (5 bases). The CDR3 extends over 14 amino acids. Trimming took off 2 bases at V and 1 base at J, with 9 bases between the two ends. Germline V gene data show CDR1 as SGHTA and CDR2 as FQGNSA. This chain's CDR3 is CASSLIRDSYEQYF. CDR3 bases: TGTGCCAGCAGCTTAATCAGGGATTCCTACGAGCAGTACTTC.

The chain links TRBV5-4 to TRBJ2-7, with TRBD1 identical over 9 bases. The CDR3 loop spans 16 amino acids. Germline V gene data show CDR1 as SGHNT and CDR2 as YYREEE (reference sequence). After removal of 0 bases from V and 5 bases from J, the junction contained 9 bases not matched to a gene. The CDR3 sequence: CASSLAPGQGFDEQYF. CDR3 sequence (DNA): TGTGCCAGCAGCTTGGCGCCGGGACAGGGTTTTGACGAGCAGTACTTC.

This clonotype has a handful of counts. The chain links TRBV21-1 to TRBJ2-6; TRBD1, as called in the table, went unchecked against the DNA. TRBV21-1 counts as a pseudogene. This CDR3 region has 17 residues. CDR3 amino acids: CASSSRASHQGANVLTF. The CDR3 coding sequence is TGTGCCAGCAGCAGCAGGGCATCTCACCAAGGGGCCAACGTCCTGACTTTC.